This paragraph reports one TCR beta chain. Its antigen is as yet unknown. Trimming removed 0 bases from V and 4 bases from J, with 12 bases in between. The CDR3 is 15 residues long. Germline lookup yields CDR1 LGHNA and CDR2 YNFKEQ. The data are from a study of graft-versus-host responses after intestinal transplantation. Some clones are missing from TCRdb's copy, which holds only in-frame ones; the method was immunoSEQ multiplex PCR. Of roughly 120,000 clones in the sample, approximately 93% are singletons; the top ten hold more than 0.95%. Whole-study findings and limits: After transplant, early declines in HvG clones were associated with peak levels of circulating GvH clones. Recipient-marrow GvH clones were detected, some having first appeared in ileum or blood.

The clonotype comes from a human donor who was the organ donor for an intestinal transplant. The rearrangement joins TRBV4-2 to TRBJ1-2; D gene unclear. Here the sequenced sample was unstimulated CD8+ T cells sorted from spleen or lymph node cells, taken before transplant. The CDR3 DNA reads TGTGCCAGCAGCCAAGATGAGGCAGGCGTCTATGGCTACACCTTC. Amino acid sequence: CASSQDEAGVYGYTF.